This T cell receptor beta chain came from a study of shared clonotypes between healthy human individuals (dated by TCRdb to 2020 to 2022). About the full investigation: The cohort included three men and a couple of women between 18 and 49 years of age. For each donor, CD4 naive and CD4 memory were each given three plates, CD8 naive was given two plates, and CD8 memory was given one plate. The study deeply sequenced blood TCR repertoires of five healthy adults to estimate repertoire size and the extent of clonotype sharing between individuals. To increase sequencing depth and limit assay-specific biases, different laboratories used diverse techniques to prepare libraries and sequence TCR repertoires. Leukapheresis yielded between about 0.85 and 9 billion PBMCs per donor.

The donors were healthy, HIV-negative adults who had no recently reported acute infections or vaccinations. Every donor was a Caucasian adult living in Nashville, Tennessee, USA. Magnetic negative selection was used to enrich CD4+ T cells, after which naive cells were positively selected on CD45RA and the negative fraction became the memory subset. Blood was collected by leukapheresis, and PBMCs were isolated by Ficoll-Histopaque density gradient centrifugation and then cryopreserved in liquid nitrogen vapor phase. Analytical flow cytometry was used to check the purity and quantity of each magnetically sorted T cell population. Genomic DNA was isolated from each sorted fraction and quantified by UV absorbance on a Nanodrop 2000c. V gives up 5 bases and J gives up 1 base, and the segment between their germline ends measures 8 bases. CDR1 and CDR2, per the germline V gene, are MGHRA and YSYEKL. Taken from cysteine to phenylalanine, the CDR3 has 13 residues. The only DNA kept is the CDR3, 39 bases in frame from the first base.

With respect to this clone: This clone's antigen is unknown. No base qualities exist here, and no much larger clone lies one base off it.

What the work shows at the level of the full study, not this receptor alone: The genetic and exposure-history diversity represented was limited by the small number of donors. Pairwise subsampling led to the expectation that sequencing depth would affect the degree of clonotype sharing among donors. When a handful of donors were compared, the shared fraction of clonotypes was around 5% for naive CD4, around 3.5% for naive CD8, 2.3% for memory CD4, and around 0.4% for memory CD8. Sampling was restricted to blood, and TCR repertoires in tissues likely differ from the TCR repertoires found in blood. Rarefaction of sorted-subset datasets indicated incomplete sequencing despite the large sequencing depth. Estimated clonotype richness was generally larger for naive than for memory subsets. Compared with non-shared clonotypes, the clonotypes found in all four sorted-subset donors had higher generation probabilities.

Using the deep immunoSEQ assay, TCR CDR3 regions were amplified from genomic DNA by multiplex PCR. Extracted genomic DNA from each cell subset was spread evenly across all wells of several immunoSEQ 96-well plates, with each plate serving as a replicate. Each replicate PCR for sorted subsets received 200 ng genomic DNA, equal to 30,000 or so T cell genomes. Purified libraries were measured with a Qubit 3.0 fluorometer, size-checked on a Bioanalyzer 2100, and measured again with the KAPA Library Quantification kit. Each immunoSEQ 96-well plate was sequenced on its own single-read 150-cycle Illumina NextSeq 550 flow cell. Turning to the authors' computational methods: The immunoSEQ output contained only junctional sequences without quality scores, so filtering could not match that applied to full-length reads. Sequences were annotated with PyIR, a Python wrapper for IgBLAST v1.9, and V/J genes and CDR3 were assigned using IMGT germline references. Reads were filtered out if the reads had weak V/J assignments (E-value above 1e-6), no CDR3, stop codons, out-of-frame junctions, or ambiguous translated residues. V3J clonotypes were defined by identical inferred V gene, J gene, and CDR3 amino acid sequence. Percentage overlap between repertoires was calculated by dividing the number of shared unique clonotypes by the size of the smaller repertoire. Repertoire richness was assessed with RTK rarefaction, the Chao1 estimator, and Recon v2.1 estimates of unobserved clonotypes. Generation probabilities were computed with OLGA for all TCRbeta clonotypes obtained by the gDNA method from four donors. TCRdb's version of the immuneACCESS table is confined to in-frame rearrangements and falls short of the full clone set. An unresolved V gene accounts for under half of the shortfall where checked; the remainder is of unknown origin. That table supplies the V and J calls and clone size; D and trimming were determined from the DNA. Recorded for this sample are roughly 1,100,000 clones; about three quarters of them occurred a single time. 1.4% to 1.5% of the sample goes to the ten largest clones.

The chain employs TRBV4-1 and TRBJ2-5, with the D call tentatively TRBD1 or TRBD2, each fitting 5 bases. The clonotype originates from a man aged 18 to 35 in good health. Sequenced: memory CD4+ T cells sorted from blood. The sample's cell subset or site label is to be understood as: CD45RA-negative fraction. Read as DNA, the sequence is TGCGCCAGCAGCACCGGGACCCAAGAGACCCAGTACTTC. Translated, it reads CASSTGTQETQYF.